One and the same sample provided the 21 T cell receptor beta chains below, sequenced in a study of OX40 agonist ivuxolimab in advanced cancers. TCRdb's copy holds only in-frame clones and misses some; the assay was immunoSEQ multiplex PCR. The table shows about 100,000 clones, with around 91% occurring only once. Material: CD4+ or CD8+ T cells sorted from blood, obtained in a trial of the OX40 agonist ivuxolimab. These receptors originate from an adult with an advanced solid tumor such as melanoma, head and neck, liver or kidney cancer.

This chain uses TRBV7-8 with TRBJ2-2; 7 bases are shared with TRBD2. This CDR3 has 16 residues. The J segment lost 1 base and the V segment lost 1 base, leaving 3 bases of the junction unmatched. Germline V gene lookup returns CDR1 SGHVS and CDR2 FQNEAQ. In DNA, the CDR3 is TGTGCCAGCAGCTTAGATGCTAGCGGGAACACCGGGGAGCTGTTTTTT. Translating it yields CASSLDASGNTGELFF.

In nucleotides, the CDR3 is TGTGCCAGCAGTGAGACACTGAACCAGTTCTTC. It translates to CASSETLNQFF. The rearrangement links TRBV2 to TRBJ2-1; unclear D gene. V was shortened by 3 bases and J by 13 bases, with 10 bases between the two germline ends. The CDR3 loop spans 11 amino acids. Per the germline V gene, CDR1 is SNHLY and CDR2 is FYNNEI. The full variable domain, with the rest looked up from reference TRBV2 and TRBJ2-1, is EPEVTQTPSHQVTQMGQEVILRCVPISNHLYFYWYRQILGQKVEFLVSFYNNEISEKSEIFDDQFSVERPDGSNFTLKIRSTKLEDSAMYFCASSETLNQFFGPGTRLTVL.

The chain is built from TRBV7-9 and TRBJ1-4; possibly TRBD1 for D (6 bases). The germline V gene has CDR1 SEHNR and CDR2 FQNEAQ (reference sequence). The CDR3 contains 18 residues. V lost 5 bases to trimming and J lost 8 bases, with 27 bases between them. In DNA, the CDR3 is TGTGCCAGCAGCGTCCTGAGGACAGCGGCCACGTTCCTAGAAAAACTGTTTTTT. Translation: CASSVLRTAATFLEKLFF.

The rearrangement joins TRBV4-2 to TRBJ2-1; D is undetermined. The V end was cut by 0 bases, the J end by 7 bases, with 16 bases between. CDR1 is LGHNA, CDR2 YNFKEQ, per germline. The CDR3 is made up of 16 amino acids. CDR3 coding DNA: TGTGCCAGCAGCCAAGATTGGGAACGCTTCTTAAATGAGCAGTTCTTC. It is translated as CASSQDWERFLNEQFF.

The J gene is TRBJ2-5, the V gene TRBV5-4; D is unresolved. This CDR3 is built from 13 residues. V lost 0 bases to trimming and J lost 3 bases, with 6 bases between them. In germline, CDR1 is SGHNT, CDR2 YYREEE (reference sequence). The chain's CDR3 is CASSLGTEETQYF. The CDR3 nucleotides are TGTGCCAGCAGCTTGGGCACAGAAGAGACCCAGTACTTC.

CDR3 residues: CASSLAAGANVLTF. The CDR3 region has the DNA TGTGCCAGCAGCTTGGCGGCTGGGGCCAACGTCCTGACTTTC. The V and J genes are TRBV7-9 and TRBJ2-6; D unclear. CDR3 size: 14 residues. Trimming pared 3 bases from V and 2 bases from J, leaving 5 bases between. Germline loops: CDR1 SEHNR, CDR2 FQNEAQ (reference sequence).

The V gene is TRBV6-1, the J gene TRBJ2-3; tentative D call: TRBD2 (5 bases). Trimming took 5 bases from V and 0 from J, leaving 9 bases between them. Germline V gene sequence: CDR1 MNHNS, CDR2 SASEGT. This CDR3 region has 14 residues. This chain's CDR3 is CASSLTGSTDTQYF. The CDR3 DNA reads as TGTGCCAGCAGTCTGACGGGGAGCACAGATACGCAGTATTTT.

The chain has TRBV5-1 and TRBJ2-2; D gene uncertain. The CDR3 extends over 16 amino acids. The germline V gene encodes CDR1 SGHRS and CDR2 YFSETQ. V lost 0 bases and J 1 base, leaving 10 bases between the germline ends. The CDR3 sequence: CASSLAGSLNTGELFF. Written as DNA, the CDR3 is TGCGCCAGCAGCTTGGCCGGCAGCTTGAACACCGGGGAGCTGTTTTTT.

This clone was detected only a few times. The chain employs TRBV7-6 and TRBJ1-3; 7 nucleotides align to TRBD1. This CDR3 comprises 13 residues. The germline V gene has CDR1 SGHVS and CDR2 FNYEAQ. The CDR3 region has the DNA TGTGCTTGGACAGGACTCTCTGGAAACACCATATATTTT. Protein sequence: CAWTGLSGNTIYF.

The chain uses TRBV14 and TRBJ2-2; 7 nucleotides agree with TRBD1. CDR1 is SGHDN, CDR2 FVKESK, per germline. Losses at the gene ends were 5 bases for V and 0 bases for J; bases not matched to a gene: 15. This CDR3 comprises 19 residues. The CDR3: CASSSGQAPGWTNTGELFF. CDR3 bases: TGTGCCAGCAGCTCAGGACAGGCCCCTGGGTGGACGAACACCGGGGAGCTGTTTTTT. Full variable domain (missing parts from reference TRBV14 and TRBJ2-2): EAGVTQFPSHSVIEKGQTVTLRCDPISGHDNLYWYRRVMGKEIKFLLHFVKESKQDESGMPNNRFLAERTGGTYSTLKVQPAELEDSGVYFCASSSGQAPGWTNTGELFFGEGSRLTVL.

This rearrangement joins TRBV6-5 to TRBJ2-3; no reliable D call. Trimming took 5 bases from V and 6 from J, leaving 12 bases between them. CDR1 is MNHEY, CDR2 SVGAGI, per germline. The CDR3 totals 13 residues. The CDR3 reads CASSLGDLDTQYF. DNA for the CDR3: TGTGCCAGCAGTCTGGGTGATTTGGATACGCAGTATTTT.

The chain employs TRBV12-5 and TRBJ1-1; weak D call: TRBD1 (5 bases). The CDR3 is 12 residues long. Germline V gene lookup returns CDR1 LGHNT and CDR2 FRNRAP. V was shortened by 5 bases and J by 7 bases, with 11 bases between the two germline ends. CDR3 sequence (DNA): TGTGCTAGTGGTCCAGGGCCCTATGAAGCTTTCTTT. Protein product: CASGPGPYEAFF.

This chain's CDR3 is CASRDAGTDTQYF. The DNA for the CDR3 is TGTGCCAGCAGAGATGCTGGCACAGATACGCAGTATTTT. The chain uses TRBV28 and TRBJ2-3; D is undetermined. From germline, CDR1 is MDHEN and CDR2 SYDVKM. V shed 6 bases and J shed 1 base, with 8 bases lying between them. This CDR3 has 13 residues.

The CDR3 DNA follows: TGTGCCAGCAGGGGACCGCCGGTCGGTGGAAACACCATATATTTT. Translated: CASRGPPVGGNTIYF. This chain links TRBV28 with TRBJ1-3; tentative D call: TRBD1 (5 bases). V was clipped by 6 bases and J by 3 bases, with 15 bases between them. Germline values: CDR1 MDHEN, CDR2 SYDVKM. The CDR3 runs 15 residues.

The V call is TRBV5-1, the J call TRBJ2-7; no firm D call. Germline V gene sequence: CDR1 SGHRS, CDR2 YFSETQ. CDR3 size: 14 residues. The V and J ends lost 0 bases and 1 base respectively, with 8 bases between them. The CDR3 DNA reads TGCGCCAGCAGCTTGGCGTCGTGGTCCTACGAGCAGTACTTC. Amino acids: CASSLASWSYEQYF.

V usage is TRBV10-3 and J usage is TRBJ2-1; D is undetermined. Between the trimmed V and J ends, which lost 5 bases and 4 bases, there was a span of 12 bases. CDR3 length: 14 residues. Germline CDR1 ENHRY, CDR2 SYGVKD. CDR3 amino acids: CAISRAGVYNEQFF. The CDR3 nucleotides are TGTGCCATCAGTCGGGCAGGAGTTTACAATGAGCAGTTCTTC.

CDR3 amino acids: CASSLGRGEVRNTEAFF. The CDR3 DNA sequence: TGTGCCAGCAGCTTAGGGCGCGGGGAAGTTAGGAACACTGAAGCTTTCTTT. This chain joins TRBV11-2 and TRBJ1-1, with D uncertain. This CDR3 contains 17 residues. CDR1 SGHAT and CDR2 FQNNGV come from the germline V gene. V dropped 1 base and J dropped 1 base, with 16 bases sitting between them.

The chain carries TRBV6-1 and TRBJ2-5, with D uncertain. V was shortened by 6 bases and J by 1 base, with 6 bases between the two germline ends. CDR1 MNHNS and CDR2 SASEGT come from the germline V gene. There are 12 residues in the CDR3. The CDR3 region is CASSLLQETQYF. The CDR3 DNA reads TGTGCCAGCAGCCTCCTCCAAGAGACCCAGTACTTC.

This chain uses TRBV2 with TRBJ1-5; weak D call: TRBD1 (5 bases). V lost 1 base, J lost 0 bases, and 13 bases lay in between. The CDR3 extends over 17 amino acids. The germline CDR1 and CDR2 sequences are SNHLY and FYNNEI. The CDR3 DNA reads TGTGCCAGCAGTGAAGGGGGTTCAGGGTATAGCAATCAGCCCCAGCATTTT. This translates into CASSEGGSGYSNQPQHF.

In regard to this clone: At one end, the junction sequence differs from germline, possibly due to a read error. V gene TRBV19 combines with J gene TRBJ2-1, with 7 bases aligning to TRBD2. CDR1 LNHDA and CDR2 SQIVND come from the germline V gene (reference sequence). The CDR3 loop spans 11 amino acids. CDR3 loop: CASSSGTTLLF. CDR3 nucleotide sequence: TGTGCCAGTAGTTCCGGGACTACCCTTCTCTTC.

The chain recombines TRBV6-4 with TRBJ1-6, with 7 bases aligning to TRBD1. This CDR3 comprises 16 residues. The V segment lost 2 bases and the J segment 11 bases; nucleotides outside the gene matches: 12. CDR1 and CDR2 (germline): MRHNA, SNTAGT. For the CDR3, the DNA is TGTGCCAGCAGTGACAGAGGAGGCAGGGGGACGACACCCCTCCACTTT. As protein: CASSDRGGRGTTPLHF.